This TCR beta chain is drawn from a study of cytomegalovirus exposure and HLA in healthy donors. Study-level results: Most of the TCR beta V segments (in an earlier analysis) were productive either about 87% or about 30% of the time. More clonal expansion characterized HLA-associated TCR beta chains than equally common others in a later analysis. From TCR beta sequences, most subjects' HLA-A and HLA-B alleles were reportedly predicted accurately.

This PCR relied on a set of 60 Vbeta primers and 13 Jbeta primers. Source study methods: In a later analysis, the count reached about 80 million unique TCR beta chains, with roughly 9.9 million shared. Clones were sequenced by immunoSEQ multiplex PCR, and TCRdb holds only the in-frame ones, with some missing. V, J and clone size reflect that table, while D and trimming were determined from the DNA. In the table there are around 140,000 clones, 65% to 80% of which are singletons. The CDR3 runs 13 residues. In germline, CDR1 is GTSNPN, CDR2 SVGIG (reference sequence). As to this clone: What it binds is unknown.

The receptor was isolated from a male donor in good health and CMV-seronegative. The chain recombines TRBV30 with TRBJ2-1, with TRBD2 matching 13 bases. Sequences were obtained from PBMCs. The CDR3 nucleotides read TGTGCTTCCAAAGGACTAGCGGGAGTAAGGCAGTTCTTC. It specifies CASKGLAGVRQFF.